This is a list of T cell receptor beta chains from one sample in a study of regulatory and conventional T cells in RAG deficiency. Produced via immunoSEQ multiplex PCR; TCRdb's table is partial and in-frame only. The table has 21,000 or so clones, 85% to 95% seen once. The same data also went into a second study, on regulatory T cells.

The sample was CD4+ T cells sorted from blood. Receptor source: a human donor in good health. Both conserved end residues are part of each CDR3. Fields, in order: V gene, D gene, J gene, clone size, CDR3 DNA, CDR3 protein. The D gene is left open where the match is weak. The size of a clone is reported for some rows only, either as once, few or many, or as a class for expanded clones.

TRBV6-1	.	TRBJ1-1	.	TGTGCCAGCGCATGGGGGAGGACTGAAGCTTTCTTT	CASAWGRTEAFF
TRBV13	TRBD2	TRBJ2-7	.	TGTGCCAGCAGCTCCTTCTCCTATACTAGCGGGGGCCTGCAGTACTTC	CASSSFSYTSGGLQYF
TRBV9	.	TRBJ2-6	.	TGTGCCAGCAGCGTAGGTGGGACTGGGGGGGCCAACGTCCTGACTTTC	CASSVGGTGGANVLTF
TRBV18	.	TRBJ2-7	.	TGTGCCAGCTCACCGATGGCAGGGATCGGGTTCAACTACGAGCAGTACTTC	CASSPMAGIGFNYEQYF
TRBV9	TRBD1	TRBJ2-7	.	TGTGCCAGCAGCCCCGGGACAGGGATTTACCACGAGCAGTACTTC	CASSPGTGIYHEQYF
TRBV7-9	TRBD1	TRBJ1-2	.	TGTGCCAGCAGCTTAAATTTGGGACAGGGTAGTGGCTACACCTTC	CASSLNLGQGSGYTF
TRBV6-4	TRBD1	TRBJ2-3	.	TGTGCCAGCTCTGGACAGGGTAGTGATACGCAGTATTTT	CASSGQGSDTQYF
TRBV9	.	TRBJ1-1	once	TGTGCCAGCAGCGTAGAGGGGGGGACTGAAGCTTTCTTT	CASSVEGGTEAFF
TRBV28	.	TRBJ1-3	.	TGTGCCAGCAGTAAAAGCCTCTCTGGAAACACCATATATTTT	CASSKSLSGNTIYF
TRBV27	.	TRBJ1-2	few	TGTGCCAGCGGTTTTAACTATGGCTACACCTTC	CASGFNYGYTF
TRBV7-8	TRBD2	TRBJ2-4	.	TGTGCCAGCAGCTTAAAAAACCTAGCGGGAGTGGCCAAAAACATTCAGTACTTC	CASSLKNLAGVAKNIQYF
TRBV2	TRBD1	TRBJ1-2	.	TGTGCCAGCAGAGGGGACAGTAATGGCTACACCTTC	CASRGDSNGYTF
TRBV29-1	.	TRBJ1-2	once	TGCAGCTTGACCAAATACAAGGGAGGCTACACCTTC	CSLTKYKGGYTF
TRBV5-5	TRBD1	TRBJ1-3	.	TGTGCCAGCAGTTTACAGGGGTACTCTGGAAACACCATATATTTT	CASSLQGYSGNTIYF
TRBV2	TRBD2	TRBJ2-7	.	TGTGCCAGCAGTCGGATGACTAGCCGGCCCTACGAGCAGTACTTC	CASSRMTSRPYEQYF
TRBV6-6	.	TRBJ2-1	.	TGTGCCAGCAACGACAGACGCGCCAACTACAATGAGCAGTTCTTC	CASNDRRANYNEQFF
TRBV11-3	.	TRBJ2-2	.	TGTGCCAGCAGCTTTCAAATTAGCTCTGGGGAGCTGTTTTTT	CASSFQISSGELFF
TRBV28	TRBD1	TRBJ2-3	.	TGTGCCAGCAGTGGCTGGACAGGGAGAAGCACAGATACGCAGTATTTT	CASSGWTGRSTDTQYF
TRBV4-1	TRBD1	TRBJ1-5	once	TGCGCCAGCAGCAATACCGACAGGGAGGTTCAGCCCCAGCATTTT	CASSNTDREVQPQHF
TRBV5-6	.	TRBJ1-1	few	TGTGCCAGCACCTACCGGACAGTTCCTCTGAACACTGAAGCTTTCTTT	CASTYRTVPLNTEAFF
TRBV11-3	.	TRBJ2-5	once	TGTGCCAGCAGCTTAGGTCTAGAGGGAGAGACCCAGTACTTC	CASSLGLEGETQYF
TRBV10-3	TRBD1	TRBJ2-7	.	TGTGCCATCAGCGACGGGACAGAGTACGAGCAGTACTTC	CAISDGTEYEQYF
TRBV7-2	.	TRBJ1-2	.	TGTGCCAGCAGCTTAGGACAGAACTATGGCTACACCTTC	CASSLGQNYGYTF